Below, 16 T cell receptor beta chains from the same sample are listed, as sequenced in a study of shared clonotypes between healthy human individuals. The assay was immunoSEQ multiplex PCR, and TCRdb's table has in-frame clones only and misses some. The sample has about 2.4 million clones; over 85% are singletons. The material sequenced was naive CD4+ T cells from PBMCs. As to subset: CD45RA+ positively selected. All receptors come from a man between 18 and 29 years old in good health. Some clones in this sample may be carry-over from other donors' samples.

Details on this clone: Other DNA sequences in the same sample also yield this CDR3. The chain employs TRBV28 and TRBJ1-4; TRBD1 agrees at 8 bases. Per germline, CDR1 MDHEN and CDR2 SYDVKM. The V segment lost 6 bases and the J segment 5 bases; nucleotides outside the gene matches: 8. This CDR3 has 15 amino acids. The CDR3 DNA follows: TGTGCCAGCAGCGAGCAGGGGGCGGGGAATGAAAAACTGTTTTTT. Amino acid sequence: CASSEQGAGNEKLFF. The full variable domain, its missing parts supplied by reference TRBV28 and TRBJ1-4, is DVKVTQSSRYLVKRTGEKVFLECVQDMDHENMFWYRQDPGLGLRLIYFSYDVKMKEKGDIPEGYSVSREKKERFSLILESASTNQTSMYLCASSEQGAGNEKLFFGSGTQLSVL.

This chain connects TRBV5-1 to TRBJ2-5; 10 positions agree with TRBD2. The CDR3 is 15 amino acids. With 3 bases clipped from V and 1 base from J, the junction kept 3 bases outside the gene matches. The V gene's germline CDR1 is SGHRS and CDR2 YFSETQ. The CDR3 protein is CASSWGLALQETQYF. CDR3 nucleotides: TGCGCCAGCAGCTGGGGACTAGCGCTCCAAGAGACCCAGTACTTC.

V and J are TRBV6-1 and TRBJ2-7; D is undetermined. V lost 3 bases and J 3 bases, leaving 15 bases between the germline ends. Germline V gene sequence: CDR1 MNHNS, CDR2 SASEGT. CDR3 length: 15 amino acids. For the CDR3, the DNA is TGTGCCAGCAGTGAGCGTAAGTTGGGCAGCTACGAGCAGTACTTC. Translated: CASSERKLGSYEQYF.

The CDR3, as DNA: TGTGCCAGCACCAATAACGCGGGACACCCCAGGTACTTC. It yields the protein CASTNNAGHPRYF. This chain connects TRBV28 to TRBJ2-4, with D perhaps assigned TRBD1 or TRBD2 (6 bases each). Per germline, CDR1 MDHEN and CDR2 SYDVKM. V was clipped by 7 bases and J by 15 bases, with 22 bases between them. The CDR3 has 13 residues.

In its sample, this clone was seen a few times. The J gene is TRBJ1-2, the V gene TRBV7-2; D is uncertain. V shed 0 bases and J shed 7 bases, with 9 bases lying between them. The CDR3 is 13 residues long. CDR1 SGHTA and CDR2 FQGNSA come from the germline V gene. DNA for the CDR3: TGTGCCAGCAGCTTAGCCCTCGTAGGTGGCTACACCTTC. This translates into CASSLALVGGYTF.

This chain uses TRBV6-6 with TRBJ2-1, with TRBD2 as a possible D gene (5 bases). The CDR3 loop spans 16 amino acids. From germline, CDR1 is MNHNY and CDR2 SVGAGI (reference sequence). Trimming cost V 0 bases and J 6 bases, with 15 bases left between them. The CDR3 loop reads CASSYSRAEKRNEQFF. The CDR3 nucleotides read TGTGCCAGCAGTTACTCGAGGGCGGAGAAACGCAATGAGCAGTTCTTC.

V usage is TRBV11-2 and J usage is TRBJ1-2; the D is unclear. The germline CDR1 and CDR2 sequences are SGHAT and FQNNGV. The V and J ends lost 0 bases and 5 bases respectively, with 19 bases between them. CDR3 length equals 17 residues. The DNA for the CDR3 is TGTGCCAGCAGCTTAGAAGTACGGGCCGCCGGAGGGTATGGCTACACCTTC. Protein: CASSLEVRAAGGYGYTF.

With regard to this clone: The identical CDR3 is also encoded by other nucleotide sequences in the sample. The genes are TRBV28 and TRBJ1-4; D unresolved. Germline V CDR1 and CDR2: MDHEN, SYDVKM. V lost 6 bases, J lost 6 bases, and 5 bases lay in between. CDR3 size: 11 residues. CDR3 sequence reads: CASSLHEKLFF. CDR3 bases: TGTGCCAGCAGCTTACATGAAAAACTGTTTTTT.

V gene TRBV19 combines with J gene TRBJ2-2, with 7 bases that match TRBD2. Germline CDR1 and CDR2: LNHDA and SQIVND (reference sequence). The CDR3 sequence is 14 residues long. V shed 5 bases and J 5 bases; nucleotides not matched to a gene: 5. The CDR3 region is CASSGLGGTGELFF. For the CDR3, the DNA is TGTGCCAGTAGTGGACTAGGTGGAACCGGGGAGCTGTTTTTT.

The chain combines TRBV5-4 with TRBJ1-5; D ambiguous. CDR3 size: 14 residues. V dropped 1 base and J dropped 2 bases, with 7 bases sitting between them. Germline V gene lookup returns CDR1 SGHNT and CDR2 YYREEE (reference sequence). DNA for the CDR3: TGTGCCAGCAGCTTGAATGGAGGCAATCAGCCCCAGCATTTT. This translates into CASSLNGGNQPQHF. Drawing the rest from reference TRBV5-4 and TRBJ1-5, the complete variable domain is ETGVTQSPTHLIKTRGQQVTLRCSSQSGHNTVSWYQQALGQGPQFIFQYYREEENGRGNFPPRFSGLQFPNYSSELNVNALELDDSALYLCASSLNGGNQPQHFGDGTRLSIL.

This clone was detected once. V is TRBV19 and J is TRBJ1-2, with 12 nucleotides matching TRBD1. J gave up 8 bases and V 3 bases, and 7 bases lay outside the gene matches. From germline, CDR1 is LNHDA and CDR2 SQIVND (reference sequence). The CDR3 sequence is 15 residues long. The CDR3 nucleotides read TGTGCCAGTAGTATCCCGGGACAGGGGGCCTGGGGCTACACCTTC. It yields the protein CASSIPGQGAWGYTF.

Of note for this clone: This sample also contains other DNA sequences that code for the same CDR3. The chain combines TRBV2 with TRBJ2-5; 7 nucleotides align to TRBD1. The junction had 7 bases not matched to a gene; V was cut back by 7 bases and J by 5 bases. Germline CDR1 SNHLY, CDR2 FYNNEI. The CDR3 is made up of 13 amino acids. CDR3 sequence: CASTRQGMETQYF. Written as DNA, the CDR3 is TGTGCCAGCACTAGACAGGGCATGGAGACCCAGTACTTC.

V and J are TRBV5-4 and TRBJ2-7, with 11 bases identical to TRBD2. Germline V lookup: CDR1 SGHNT, CDR2 YYREEE (reference sequence). J gave up 5 bases and V 4 bases, and 8 bases lay outside the gene matches. CDR3 size: 15 residues. CDR3 nucleotide sequence: TGTGCCAGCAGCCGGTATCTAGCGGGAGGCGACGAGCAGTACTTC. It encodes CASSRYLAGGDEQYF.

The chain joins TRBV7-6 to TRBJ2-5; weak D call: TRBD2 (6 bases). Trimming pared 0 bases from V and 5 bases from J, leaving 10 bases between. This CDR3 region has 14 residues. CDR1 is SGHVS and CDR2 is FNYEAQ in the germline V gene. The CDR3, as DNA: TGTGCCAGCAGCTTAGCGGAGGGCTTGGAGACCCAGTACTTC. The encoded protein is CASSLAEGLETQYF.

This rearrangement joins TRBV7-9 to TRBJ2-7; 7 positions match TRBD1. The CDR3 extends over 13 amino acids. V dropped 6 bases and J dropped 2; count of bases not matched to a gene: 4. Germline-derived CDR1 and CDR2 are SEHNR and FQNEAQ (reference sequence). The CDR3 here is CASSRDSTYEQYF. Written as DNA, the CDR3 is TGTGCCAGCAGTCGGGACAGCACCTACGAGCAGTACTTC.

A remark on this clone: Other nucleotide sequences from this sample produce the same CDR3. The chain joins TRBV7-9 to TRBJ2-2; 7 nucleotides match TRBD1. The CDR3 contains 15 residues. The ends lost 0 bases at V and 3 bases at J; junction bases unmatched: 1. The V gene's germline CDR1 is SEHNR and CDR2 FQNEAQ (reference sequence). DNA for the CDR3: TGTGCCAGCAGCTTAGCACAGGGGTACACCGGGGAGCTGTTTTTT. Amino acid sequence: CASSLAQGYTGELFF.